The present TCR beta chain was sequenced within a study of PD-L1 blockade in urothelial cancer. The time point was: pretreatment peripheral blood. Clones were read by immunoSEQ multiplex PCR, and TCRdb kept only the in-frame ones, dropping some. The profile shows about 16,000 clones, approximately 91% of them singletons. Per germline, CDR1 MNHEY and CDR2 SVGAGI. The CDR3 totals 16 residues. V was clipped by 0 bases and J by 6 bases; unmatched bases: 7. Specimen: PBMCs, collected around atezolizumab (anti-PD-L1) treatment. The chain links TRBV6-5 to TRBJ2-1; 8 positions agree with TRBD2. The TCR was taken from a man between 65 and 85 years old with urothelial cancer. CDR3 nucleotide sequence: TGTGCCAGCAGTTACTCACTGCGGGGGGCTCCCAATGAGCAGTTCTTC. Translated, it gives CASSYSLRGAPNEQFF.